Presented here are 25 T cell receptor beta chains from one specimen sequenced in a study of cytomegalovirus exposure and HLA in healthy donors. It was with 60 Vbeta and 13 Jbeta primers that the PCR ran. Here immunoSEQ multiplex PCR was the method, and the copy in TCRdb shows in-frame clones only, minus some. The sample lists under 250,000 clones, 78% seen once, with 3.8% in the top ten. Sequencing was done on a sample of PBMCs. The receptors were gathered from a male donor in good health and CMV-seronegative.

A single count supports this clone. DNA for the CDR3: TGCGCCAGCAGCTTGGAGGAGGGCAGGACCAACACTGAAGCTTTCTTT. As protein: CASSLEEGRTNTEAFF. This rearrangement joins TRBV5-1 to TRBJ1-1, with D uncertain. The length of the CDR3 is 16 residues. The germline CDR1 and CDR2 sequences are SGHRS and YFSETQ. Trimming pared 0 bases from V and 2 bases from J, leaving 14 bases between.

J is TRBJ2-1 and V is TRBV6-1, with D perhaps TRBD1 (5 bases). The CDR3 spans 12 residues. From germline, CDR1 is MNHNS and CDR2 SASEGT. With 6 bases removed from V and 7 bases from J, the gap between germline ends came to 10 bases. The CDR3 nucleotides read TGTGCCAGCAGCCGTGACAGAAATGAGCAGTTCTTC. Protein: CASSRDRNEQFF.

This sequence joins TRBV18 and TRBJ2-5; 10 bases match TRBD1. Trimming cost V 0 bases and J 1 base; bases outside gene matches: 5. Germline CDR1 is KGHSH and CDR2 is LQKENI. The length of the CDR3 is 17 residues. CDR3 amino acids: CASSPPGQGVTQETQYF. CDR3 DNA sequence: TGTGCCAGCTCACCACCAGGACAGGGGGTGACCCAAGAGACCCAGTACTTC.

The V gene is TRBV27, the J gene TRBJ2-2, with TRBD2 matching over 7 bases. Germline V gene lookup returns CDR1 MNHEY and CDR2 SMNVEV (reference sequence). Germline trimming cut 5 bases from V and 6 bases from J; bases unmatched to any gene: 12. This CDR3 comprises 16 residues. For the CDR3, the DNA is TGTGCCAGCAGTCACAAGGGAGGGTGGCCCGCCGGGGAGCTGTTTTTT. This translates into CASSHKGGWPAGELFF.

The CDR3 is CASSLGDYSDTQYF. In DNA, the CDR3 is TGTGCCAGCAGCTTGGGTGACTACTCAGATACGCAGTATTTT. The chain couples TRBV5-5 to TRBJ2-3, with D possibly being TRBD2 (5 bases). Germline V lookup: CDR1 SGHKS, CDR2 YYEKEE (reference sequence). The CDR3 is 14 residues long. V lost 0 bases and J lost 4, with 9 bases in between.

This chain connects TRBV10-3 to TRBJ2-1; tentatively, D is TRBD2 (6 bases). The CDR3 runs to 13 residues. Germline loops: CDR1 ENHRY, CDR2 SYGVKD. Deletions cut 5 bases from V and 4 bases from J, with 9 bases between. The CDR3 sequence: CAISSGEYNEQFF. DNA of the CDR3: TGTGCCATCAGTTCGGGAGAATACAATGAGCAGTTCTTC.

The genes are TRBV7-3 and TRBJ2-1, with 8 bases lining up with TRBD2. The CDR3 length is 15 residues. CDR1 is SGHTA and CDR2 is FQGTGA in the germline V gene. Germline trimming cut 5 bases from V and 3 bases from J; bases unmatched to any gene: 6. The CDR3 sequence: CASSPRTSSYNEQFF. Written as DNA, the CDR3 is TGTGCCAGCAGCCCTAGGACTAGCAGCTACAATGAGCAGTTCTTC.

The CDR3 loop reads CASSWDRGRETQYF. CDR3 bases: TGTGCCAGCAGCTGGGACAGGGGGCGAGAGACCCAGTACTTC. This rearrangement joins TRBV7-2 to TRBJ2-5; 12 bases match TRBD1. The germline V gene encodes CDR1 SGHTA and CDR2 FQGNSA. V lost 4 bases, J lost 4 bases, and 1 base stayed unmatched. CDR3 length: 14 amino acids. Full variable domain (remainder filled in from reference TRBV7-2 and TRBJ2-5): GAGVSQSPSNKVTEKGKDVELRCDPISGHTALYWYRQSLGQGLEFLIYFQGNSAPDKSGLPSDRFSAERTGGSVSTLTIQRTQQEDSAVYLCASSWDRGRETQYFGPGTRLLVL.

Turning to this clone: Other DNA sequences in this sample translate to the same CDR3. The gene calls are TRBV5-1 and TRBJ2-5; 8 bases align to TRBD1. The V and J ends lost 4 bases and 4 bases, in that order; junction bases with no gene match: 6. The germline V gene encodes CDR1 SGHRS and CDR2 YFSETQ. The CDR3 has 14 residues. The CDR3 is CASSLGTGLETQYF. For the CDR3, the DNA is TGCGCCAGCAGCCTCGGGACAGGCCTAGAGACCCAGTACTTC.

For the CDR3, the DNA is TGTGCCAGCAGTTACAGGGGCCCCGTCTACGAGCAGTACTTC. This gives the protein CASSYRGPVYEQYF. The J gene is TRBJ2-7, the V gene TRBV27; 7 nucleotides line up with TRBD1. J gave up 3 bases and V 4 bases, and 6 bases lay outside the gene matches. From germline, CDR1 is MNHEY and CDR2 SMNVEV (reference sequence). This CDR3 region has 14 residues.

CDR3 residues: CASSFARLAGSDEQFF. The DNA for the CDR3 is TGCGCCAGCAGCTTCGCCAGACTAGCGGGTAGCGATGAGCAGTTCTTC. V gene TRBV5-1 combines with J gene TRBJ2-1, with TRBD2 matching over 10 bases. CDR1 SGHRS and CDR2 YFSETQ come from the germline V gene. CDR3 length equals 16 residues. Trimming cost V 2 bases and J 8 bases; bases outside gene matches: 10.

V is TRBV28 and J is TRBJ1-1, with D unclear. The CDR3 totals 11 residues. Trimming removed 8 bases from V and 1 base from J, with 5 bases in between. CDR1 is MDHEN and CDR2 is SYDVKM in the germline V gene. CDR3 coding DNA: TGTGCCAGCGGCCCGAACACTGAAGCTTTCTTT. Its translation: CASGPNTEAFF.

This clone is a singleton in its sample. The rearrangement joins TRBV5-4 to TRBJ2-5, with 7 bases lining up with TRBD2. The DNA end is a closer match to TRBJ2-7, so the J assignment may be wrong. CDR1 SGHNT and CDR2 YYREEE come from the germline V gene (reference sequence). This CDR3 is built from 16 residues. CDR3 sequence: CASSDGGEGPRDEQYF. The CDR3 DNA sequence: TGTGCCAGCAGCGATGGGGGGGAGGGCCCTCGGGACGAGCAGTACTTC.

This rearrangement joins TRBV6-6 to TRBJ2-3; 10 positions match TRBD1. Germline V gene sequence: CDR1 MNHNY, CDR2 SVGAGI (reference sequence). The CDR3 runs to 15 residues. V was clipped by 10 bases and J by 5 bases; unmatched bases: 12. CDR3 nucleotide sequence: TGTGCCATTAGGGGGTGGACAGGGGGAAAAGATACGCAGTATTTT. It translates to CAIRGWTGGKDTQYF.

The genes are TRBV7-2 and TRBJ1-4, with 11 nucleotides matching TRBD1. The CDR3 runs 18 residues. J lost 1 base, V lost 2 bases, and 6 bases had no gene match. CDR1 and CDR2 (germline): SGHTA, FQGNSA. The CDR3: CASSLKRDRGGTNEKLFF. In nucleotides, the CDR3 is TGTGCCAGCAGCTTAAAAAGGGACAGGGGGGGAACTAATGAAAAACTGTTTTTT. The full variable domain, completed using reference TRBV7-2 and TRBJ1-4, is GAGVSQSPSNKVTEKGKDVELRCDPISGHTALYWYRQSLGQGLEFLIYFQGNSAPDKSGLPSDRFSAERTGGSVSTLTIQRTQQEDSAVYLCASSLKRDRGGTNEKLFFGSGTQLSVL.

The sample holds a few counts of this clone. V usage is TRBV28 and J usage is TRBJ1-2, with D possibly being TRBD1 (6 bases). Trimming cost V 5 bases and J 1 base, with 17 bases left between them. Germline V gene sequence: CDR1 MDHEN, CDR2 SYDVKM. The CDR3 is 16 residues long. The CDR3 DNA reads TGTGCCAGCAGTCCCGGGGGGCCAGGGGTTAACTATGGCTACACCTTC. Encoded protein: CASSPGGPGVNYGYTF.

This clone was recorded once. Here the CDR3 reads CASSAGLEGRRELFF. CDR3 nucleotide sequence: TGTGCCAGCAGCGCGGGACTGGAAGGACGGAGGGAGCTGTTTTTT. The chain uses TRBV6-6 and TRBJ2-2, with a tentative D call TRBD2 (6 bases). The length of the CDR3 is 15 residues. Germline V CDR1 and CDR2: MNHNY, SVGAGI (reference sequence). V lost 6 bases and J 9 bases, leaving 20 bases between the germline ends.

V usage is TRBV5-3 and J usage is TRBJ2-4, with TRBD1 as a possible D gene (7 bases). TRBV5-3 counts as an open reading frame of uncertain function. CDR3 length: 17 residues. Deletions cut 0 bases from V and 1 base from J, with 14 bases between. Here the CDR3 reads CARSLGIAGGAKNIQYF. In nucleotides, the CDR3 is TGTGCCAGAAGCTTGGGGATTGCAGGGGGGGCCAAAAACATTCAGTACTTC.

The chain couples TRBV9 to TRBJ2-1; TRBD2 matches at 11 bases. Germline CDR1 SGDLS, CDR2 YYNGEE. The CDR3 sequence is 13 residues long. The V segment lost 7 bases and the J segment 6 bases; nucleotides outside the gene matches: 3. The CDR3: CASGTSGSNEQFF. For the CDR3, the DNA is TGTGCCAGCGGTACTAGCGGGAGCAATGAGCAGTTCTTC.

This chain connects TRBV27 to TRBJ2-4; D is possibly TRBD1 (6 bases). CDR3 length: 14 residues. CDR1 and CDR2 (germline): MNHEY, SMNVEV (reference sequence). The ends were cut back, 5 bases at V and 7 bases at J, with 15 bases in the middle. CDR3 sequence reads: CASSVGWTVNIQYF. In DNA form, the CDR3 reads TGTGCCAGCAGTGTAGGTTGGACAGTGAACATTCAGTACTTC.

This clone was observed a handful of times. The chain is built from TRBV27 and TRBJ1-2; a possible D gene is TRBD1 (5 bases). Germline V gene lookup returns CDR1 MNHEY and CDR2 SMNVEV (reference sequence). The CDR3 consists of 15 residues. Deletions cut 3 bases from V and 3 bases from J, with 14 bases between. The CDR3 region has the DNA TGTGCCAGCAGTTTGCGGGGGACTGCAGACTATGGCTACACCTTC. Protein: CASSLRGTADYGYTF.

The chain couples TRBV10-1 to TRBJ2-7; D might be TRBD1 (5 bases). Germline V gene lookup returns CDR1 WNHNN and CDR2 SYGVQD (reference sequence). V was pared by 3 bases and J by 2 bases, with 11 bases between. CDR3 length: 14 residues. As DNA, the CDR3 is TGCGCCAGCAGTGACCAGAAGGGGACCTACGAGCAGTACTTC. Its protein is CASSDQKGTYEQYF.

The chain is built from TRBV19 and TRBJ2-5, with D maybe TRBD2 (6 bases). V was pared by 7 bases and J by 2 bases, with 11 bases between. Germline assignment: CDR1 LNHDA and CDR2 SQIVND (reference sequence). There are 13 residues in the CDR3. The CDR3 loop is CASTVGRQETQYF. The CDR3 DNA reads TGTGCCAGTACGGTAGGGAGGCAAGAGACCCAGTACTTC.

This chain links TRBV5-8 with TRBJ2-3; the match to TRBD2 covers 11 bases. J was trimmed by 3 bases and V by 1 base; bases with no gene match: 1. CDR1 is SGHTS, CDR2 YDEGEE, per germline. The CDR3 has 15 residues. The CDR3 is CASSLTSGSTDTQYF. CDR3 nucleotides: TGTGCCAGCAGCTTGACTAGCGGGAGTACAGATACGCAGTATTTT.

The rearrangement uses TRBV5-4 and TRBJ1-2, with TRBD1 matching 8 bases. Losses at the gene ends were 1 base for V and 7 bases for J; bases not matched to a gene: 0. The CDR3 has 12 residues. Germline V gives CDR1 SGHNT, CDR2 YYREEE (reference sequence). As DNA, the CDR3 is TGTGCCAGCAGCTTGCAGGGGGCTGGCTACACCTTC. It codes for CASSLQGAGYTF.